This TCR beta chain was identified during a study of blood T cell repertoires in COVID-19. About the research overall: The United States, Italy and Spain were the sources of the acute and convalescent COVID-19 samples.

CDR1 is SGHDT, CDR2 YYEEEE, per germline. The V gene end was trimmed by 0 bases and the J gene end by 0 bases; junction bases not matched to a gene: 1. This CDR3 is built from 16 residues. This table comes from immunoSEQ multiplex PCR, and its TCRdb copy is limited to in-frame clones, with some not included. The repertoire holds about 110,000 clones, with approximately 82% as singletons. This chain connects TRBV5-6 to TRBJ2-2; 8 bases map to TRBD2. This receptor was identified in a woman in her seventies with acute or convalescent COVID-19. Material for sequencing was peripheral blood. CDR3 residues: CASSLAGLANTGELFF. DNA of the CDR3: TGTGCCAGCAGCTTGGCGGGACTAGCGAACACCGGGGAGCTGTTTTTT.